Each of the 2 T cell receptor beta chains below was sequenced from the same sample in a study of blood T cell repertoires in COVID-19. TCRdb's copy holds only in-frame clones and misses some; the assay was immunoSEQ multiplex PCR. The table has roughly 200,000 clones, more than 80% seen once; the top ten hold 1.2%. Sequencing was carried out using PBMCs or T cells enriched from blood (not recorded which). These receptors all come from a man aged 25 to 40 who had recovered from COVID-19.

This sequence joins TRBV3-1 (or the pseudogene TRBV3-2) and TRBJ2-3; TRBD2 matches at 10 bases. Losses at the gene ends were 5 bases for V and 2 bases for J; bases not matched to a gene: 7. CDR1 and CDR2 (germline): LGHDT, YNNKEL (reference sequence). The CDR3 has 16 residues. The CDR3 DNA sequence: TGTGCCAGCAGCTTAAGCGGGGGGGAATCCACAGATACGCAGTATTTT. It specifies CASSLSGGESTDTQYF.

V gene TRBV4-1 combines with J gene TRBJ2-7; D possibly corresponds to TRBD1 (6 bases). Germline CDR1 MGHRA, CDR2 YSYEKL. The CDR3 contains 15 residues. Trimming pared 1 base from V and 1 base from J, leaving 11 bases between. The CDR3 is CASSQGGPVSYEQYF. In nucleotides, the CDR3 is TGCGCCAGCAGCCAAGGGGGGCCCGTTTCCTACGAGCAGTACTTC.